The 23 T cell receptor beta chains below all came from one sample that was sequenced in a study of blood T cell repertoires in COVID-19. Measured with immunoSEQ multiplex PCR; TCRdb has only the in-frame clones, and not every one. This table has 400,000 to 550,000 clones, 80% to 90% appearing once. Sequenced material: peripheral blood. Receptors were obtained from a woman under 40 with acute or convalescent COVID-19.

The genes are TRBV7-2 and TRBJ2-3; 9 bases match TRBD2. CDR3 length: 17 residues. Germline V CDR1 and CDR2: SGHTA, FQGNSA. Trimming took 4 bases from V and 0 from J; bases not matched to a gene: 8. The CDR3, as DNA: TGTGCCAGCAGCTCCAAGGGACTAGCACAAAGCACAGATACGCAGTATTTT. This encodes CASSSKGLAQSTDTQYF.

As DNA, the CDR3 is TGCGCCAGCAGCTCGGGACAGACTAACTATGGCTACACCTTC. This gives the protein CASSSGQTNYGYTF. This sequence joins TRBV5-1 and TRBJ1-2; 7 bases align to TRBD1. With V trimmed by 3 bases and J by 0 bases, 2 bases remained unmatched. The CDR3 has 14 residues. Germline CDR1 reads SGHRS; CDR2 reads YFSETQ.

V is TRBV3-1 (or the pseudogene TRBV3-2) and J is TRBJ1-5; D is uncertain. V lost 4 bases, J lost 0 bases, and 10 bases lay in between. The CDR3 extends over 15 amino acids. Germline CDR1 reads LGHDT; CDR2 reads YNNKEL (reference sequence). As DNA, the CDR3 is TGTGCCAGCAGCCCGAACGCGGCTAGCAATCAGCCCCAGCATTTT. The encoded protein is CASSPNAASNQPQHF.

This clone was recorded only once. The rearrangement uses TRBV6-5 and TRBJ1-2; TRBD1 is a possible D gene (5 bases). V was cut by 4 bases and J by 2 bases, with 17 bases left in between. Germline V gene sequence: CDR1 MNHEY, CDR2 SVGAGI. The CDR3 extends over 16 amino acids. The CDR3 here is CASSSSGIAGNYGYTF. The CDR3 DNA reads TGTGCCAGCAGTTCCTCGGGGATAGCAGGGAACTATGGCTACACCTTC.

As regards this clone: The sample holds other DNA sequences that translate to the same CDR3. V usage is TRBV18 and J usage is TRBJ1-1, with D possibly being TRBD1 (6 bases). Trimming took off 5 bases at V and 1 base at J, with 8 bases between the two ends. The V gene's germline CDR1 is KGHSH and CDR2 LQKENI. CDR3 length: 13 amino acids. This chain's CDR3 is CASSLDRNTEAFF. Written as DNA, the CDR3 is TGTGCCAGCTCATTGGACAGGAACACTGAAGCTTTCTTT.

The rearrangement joins TRBV30 to TRBJ1-2; D ambiguous. The length of the CDR3 is 14 residues. The V end lost 4 bases, the J end lost 4 bases, and 16 bases lay between the germline ends. The germline gives CDR1 GTSNPN, CDR2 SVGIG (reference sequence). Here the CDR3 reads CAWTTRGGSYGYTF. CDR3 bases: TGTGCCTGGACCACCCGGGGAGGGAGCTATGGCTACACCTTC.

V is TRBV3-1 (or the pseudogene TRBV3-2) and J is TRBJ1-2; the match to TRBD1 covers 8 bases. CDR3 length equals 14 residues. Germline V gene sequence: CDR1 LGHDT, CDR2 YNNKEL (reference sequence). The ends lost 4 bases at V and 4 bases at J; junction bases unmatched: 5. The DNA of the CDR3 is TGTGCCAGCAGCCCTACAGGGGGGGGCTATGGCTACACCTTC. This translates into CASSPTGGGYGYTF.

A note on this clone: Mismatch with germline at one junction end may stem from a read error. The J gene is TRBJ1-2, the V gene TRBV6-2 or TRBV6-3; D remains ambiguous. This CDR3 is built from 14 residues. Per the germline V gene, CDR1 is MNHEY and CDR2 is SVGEGT. The CDR3 reads CASSNSFYDYGYTF. Here the CDR3 DNA reads TGTGCCAGCAGTAACTCCTTTTATGACTATGGCTACACCTTC.

The chain joins TRBV6-5 to TRBJ2-1; D gene uncertain. V gave up 2 bases and J gave up 5 bases, with 7 bases separating them. Looked up from germline, CDR1 is MNHEY and CDR2 is SVGAGI. The CDR3 sequence is 13 residues long. The CDR3 spells CASSYTGNNEQFF. The CDR3 DNA sequence: TGTGCCAGCAGTTACACCGGTAACAATGAGCAGTTCTTC.

The V gene is TRBV7-3, the J gene TRBJ1-1; 7 nucleotides align to TRBD1. Germline-derived CDR1 and CDR2 are SGHTA and FQGTGA. J gave up 1 base and V 1 base, and 6 bases lay outside the gene matches. There are 16 residues in the CDR3. The CDR3 nucleotides are TGTGCCAGCAGCTTAAGGGCAGGGGGTAGGAACACTGAAGCTTTCTTT. Translated: CASSLRAGGRNTEAFF.

The chain employs TRBV6-5 and TRBJ1-5; 8 nucleotides line up with TRBD1. The ends lost 5 bases at V and 4 bases at J; junction bases unmatched: 4. The CDR3 is 14 residues long. Germline CDR1 reads MNHEY; CDR2 reads SVGAGI. The CDR3 sequence is CASSPTGGNQPQHF. CDR3 in DNA: TGTGCCAGCAGTCCCACAGGGGGAAATCAGCCCCAGCATTTT.

The chain recombines TRBV25-1 with TRBJ1-1, with D possibly being TRBD1 (5 bases). The CDR3 sequence is 17 residues long. Germline V gene lookup returns CDR1 MGHDK and CDR2 SYGVNS. With 1 base removed from V and 0 bases from J, the gap between germline ends came to 15 bases. CDR3: CASSEWGQGGMNTEAFF. The DNA of the CDR3 is TGTGCCAGCAGTGAATGGGGCCAGGGAGGGATGAACACTGAAGCTTTCTTT.

V and J are TRBV6-1 and TRBJ2-1; 7 bases match TRBD1. Unmatched junction bases numbered 8, after V lost 2 bases and J lost 4 bases. Germline V gene lookup returns CDR1 MNHNS and CDR2 SASEGT. The CDR3 has 16 residues. CDR3 region: CASSEPGQRRYNEQFF. Here the CDR3 DNA reads TGTGCCAGCAGTGAACCGGGACAGCGGAGGTACAATGAGCAGTTCTTC.

The chain uses TRBV2 and TRBJ2-5; TRBD2 agrees at 9 bases. The germline V gene encodes CDR1 SNHLY and CDR2 FYNNEI. This CDR3 is built from 16 residues. The ends lost 3 bases at V and 2 bases at J; junction bases unmatched: 7. DNA of the CDR3: TGTGCCAGCAGTGAGCGGGGGGGGGAATTACAAGAGACCCAGTACTTC. As protein: CASSERGGELQETQYF.

The gene calls are TRBV2 and TRBJ1-1; D not certain. V lost 6 bases, J lost 5 bases, and 13 bases lay in between. The length of the CDR3 is 13 residues. Germline CDR1 is SNHLY and CDR2 is FYNNEI. Written as DNA, the CDR3 is TGTGCCAGCAGCGAGAACGGGTTAACTGAAGCTTTCTTT. Residues: CASSENGLTEAFF.

As to this clone: Different DNA sequences within this sample yield the same CDR3. The V gene is TRBV7-9, the J gene TRBJ1-2; possibly TRBD1 for D (5 bases). This CDR3 comprises 13 residues. Germline loops: CDR1 SEHNR, CDR2 FQNEAQ (reference sequence). V was cut by 1 base and J by 4 bases, with 7 bases left in between. CDR3 bases: TGTGCCAGCAGCTTAGGGGGCGGCTATGGCTACACCTTC. It codes for CASSLGGGYGYTF.

The chain recombines TRBV30 with TRBJ2-1; 7 bases fit TRBD2. Germline assignment: CDR1 GTSNPN and CDR2 SVGIG (reference sequence). The CDR3 contains 14 residues. Unmatched junction bases numbered 3, after V lost 2 bases and J lost 2 bases. DNA of the CDR3: TGTGCCTGGAGTCCGGGAGGTGCCTACAATGAGCAGTTCTTC. This translates into CAWSPGGAYNEQFF.

The chain uses TRBV2 and TRBJ1-5, with D hard to call. CDR1 and CDR2 (germline): SNHLY, FYNNEI. V shed 7 bases and J shed 0 bases, with 13 bases lying between them. This CDR3 region has 15 residues. The CDR3: CASKEQLNSNQPQHF. The CDR3 region has the DNA TGTGCCAGCAAAGAACAGCTTAATAGCAATCAGCCCCAGCATTTT.

The CDR3 here is CASSQGTGRGSSYNSPLHF. The CDR3 nucleotides read TGTGCCAGCAGCCAAGGTACAGGGCGGGGGAGCTCCTATAATTCACCCCTCCACTTT. This chain uses TRBV3-1 (or the pseudogene TRBV3-2) with TRBJ1-6; perhaps TRBD1 as D (6 bases). Trimming took 1 base from V and 0 from J, leaving 16 bases between them. This CDR3 contains 19 residues. Germline loops: CDR1 LGHDT, CDR2 YNNKEL (reference sequence).

This chain joins TRBV7-8 and TRBJ2-1; tentative D call: TRBD2 (5 bases). Germline CDR1 and CDR2: SGHVS and FQNEAQ. Trimming took off 7 bases at V and 6 bases at J, with 19 bases between the two ends. This CDR3 contains 15 residues. Here the CDR3 reads CASIPGGAVLNEQFF. The DNA of the CDR3 is TGTGCCAGCATCCCAGGCGGAGCGGTTCTCAATGAGCAGTTCTTC. The full variable domain, with the rest looked up from reference TRBV7-8 and TRBJ2-1, is GAGVSQSPRYKVAKRGQDVALRCDPISGHVSLFWYQQALGQGPEFLTYFQNEAQLDKSGLPSDRFFAERPEGSVSTLKIQRTQQEDSAVYLCASIPGGAVLNEQFFGPGTRLTVL.

CDR3 sequence reads: CASSEKADREGEKLFF. The CDR3 coding sequence is TGTGCCAGCAGTGAAAAGGCCGACAGGGAAGGCGAAAAACTGTTTTTT. This chain joins TRBV6-1 and TRBJ1-4, with 7 bases lining up with TRBD1. The CDR3 runs to 16 residues. Germline CDR1 reads MNHNS; CDR2 reads SASEGT. V trimming: 2 bases; J trimming: 8 bases; junction bases outside the gene matches: 11.

In its sample, this clone was seen a few times. This chain connects TRBV5-4 to TRBJ1-2, with 9 bases matching TRBD1. Losses at the gene ends were 4 bases for V and 3 bases for J; bases not matched to a gene: 7. The length of the CDR3 is 15 residues. The germline V gene encodes CDR1 SGHNT and CDR2 YYREEE (reference sequence). The CDR3 DNA reads as TGTGCCAGCAGCCGCCCGAGGACAGGGGACTATGGCTACACCTTC. Protein: CASSRPRTGDYGYTF.

V is TRBV14 and J is TRBJ1-6; D not certain. V lost 3 bases and J lost 0, with 12 bases in between. Germline V lookup: CDR1 SGHDN, CDR2 FVKESK. This CDR3 is 17 amino acids long. The CDR3: CASSHGSASSYNSPLHF. The CDR3 region has the DNA TGTGCCAGCAGCCACGGCAGCGCGAGCTCCTATAATTCACCCCTCCACTTT.